The 22 T cell receptor beta chains below were found in one sample sequenced in a study of T cell repertoires in cytomegalovirus infection (dated by TCRdb to between 2018 and 2021). The listed sequencing device is Illumina HiSeq 1500. TCRdb reprocessed the public reads (quality trimming at Q25 with fastp, clone calling with MiXCR) and kept in-frame beta chains. Each entry is one CDR3 protein sequence, shown with its most common DNA and genes. The sample contains fewer than 550,000 distinct CDR3 sequences, approximately 16% of them found a single time. Jointly, the top ten make up under 30% of the sample. Input material: CD8+ T cells from PBMCs. These receptors were collected from a human donor in good health (CMV status not recorded). Some clones in this sample may be carry-over from other donors' samples.

The sample holds many counts of this clonotype. The rearrangement joins TRBV12-3 or TRBV12-4 to TRBJ2-3; 9 nucleotides agree with TRBD2. Trimming took 1 base from V and 0 from J; bases not matched to a gene: 8. This CDR3 is 18 amino acids long. Here the CDR3 reads CASSLGGLAITSTDTQYF. CDR3 coding DNA: TGTGCCAGCAGTTTAGGTGGACTAGCGATAACTAGCACAGATACGCAGTATTTT.

The chain carries TRBV20-1 and TRBJ1-4; 10 nucleotides agree with TRBD1. The germline V gene encodes CDR1 DFQATT and CDR2 SNEGSKA (reference sequence). CDR3 size: 14 residues. V was pared by 1 base and J by 6 bases, with 2 bases of the junction left unmatched. The CDR3 DNA sequence: TGCAGTGCTAGAGCTGGGACAGGGGATGAAAAACTGTTTTTT. Amino acids: CSARAGTGDEKLFF.

The sample holds many counts of this clonotype. The gene calls are TRBV4-1 and TRBJ1-5; no clear D gene. The length of the CDR3 is 14 residues. V was trimmed by 1 base and J by 4 bases, leaving 8 bases between them. Germline lookup yields CDR1 MGHRA and CDR2 YSYEKL. CDR3 bases: TGCGCCAGCAGCCAAGGGCAGGCGAATCAGCCCCAGCATTTT. It translates to CASSQGQANQPQHF.

The rearrangement joins TRBV5-6 to TRBJ2-7; TRBD1 is a possible D gene (6 bases). The V gene lost 4 bases and the J gene lost 0 bases, with 14 bases spanning the gap. The CDR3 runs 15 residues. Germline CDR1 and CDR2: SGHDT and YYEEEE. This CDR3 is CASSPRQDLSYEQYF. The CDR3 DNA reads as TGTGCCAGCAGCCCTCGACAGGACCTCTCCTACGAGCAGTACTTC.

This clonotype was recorded many times. V gene TRBV7-9 combines with J gene TRBJ1-2; 7 bases match TRBD1. The CDR3 length is 14 residues. The trim removed 1 base at V and 10 bases at J, leaving 9 bases unmatched. Germline V gene data show CDR1 as SEHNR and CDR2 as FQNEAQ (reference sequence). Written as DNA, the CDR3 is TGTGCCAGCAGCTTAGGGGGACAGAAGAGCGACTACACCTTC. Encoded protein: CASSLGGQKSDYTF.

This clonotype was seen a few times. The chain links TRBV27 to TRBJ2-3; the match to TRBD2 covers 13 bases. The CDR3 has 18 amino acids. Germline CDR1 and CDR2: MNHEY and SMNVEV (reference sequence). The junction had 7 bases not matched to a gene; V was cut back by 3 bases and J by 1 base. CDR3 residues: CASSLGTSGTGGTDTQYF. Here the CDR3 DNA reads TGTGCCAGCAGTTTGGGGACTAGCGGGACTGGGGGCACAGATACGCAGTATTTT.

This chain joins TRBV28 and TRBJ2-7; D gene ambiguous. The germline CDR1 and CDR2 sequences are MDHEN and SYDVKM. The V and J ends lost 6 bases and 2 bases respectively, with 14 bases between them. This CDR3 is built from 14 residues. The CDR3 nucleotides read TGTGCCAGCAGCCGCGACTCCTCGGCCTACGAGCAGTACTTC. Protein product: CASSRDSSAYEQYF.

This clonotype occurred a few times. J is TRBJ2-2 and V is TRBV6-4; D is uncertain. V shed 3 bases and J shed 3 bases, with 5 bases lying between them. The CDR3 spans 13 residues. In germline, CDR1 is MRHNA, CDR2 SNTAGT. CDR3 sequence (DNA): TGTGCCAGCAGTGAGACCTACACCGGGGAGCTGTTTTTT. This translates into CASSETYTGELFF.

This clonotype was seen a few times. The chain carries TRBV6-5 and TRBJ1-1, with D possibly being TRBD1 (6 bases). V dropped 2 bases and J dropped 8 bases, with 15 bases sitting between them. CDR1 and CDR2 (germline): MNHEY, SVGAGI. This CDR3 has 14 residues. In DNA, the CDR3 is TGTGCCAGCAGTTACCAGGGTGCGGGGGCGGAAGCTTTCTTT. Its translation: CASSYQGAGAEAFF.

The chain recombines TRBV6-2 or TRBV6-3 with TRBJ2-4; no clear D gene. V was trimmed by 6 bases and J by 1 base, leaving 13 bases between them. The germline gives CDR1 MNHEY, CDR2 SVGEGT. This CDR3 is built from 15 residues. This chain's CDR3 is CASRKGLSAKNIQYF. CDR3 in DNA: TGTGCCAGCAGGAAAGGATTATCGGCCAAAAACATTCAGTACTTC.

Remarks on this clonotype: The junction departs from the called germline gene at one end, perhaps through a read error. The V and J genes are TRBV7-2 and TRBJ2-5; no reliable D call. Looked up from germline, CDR1 is SGHTA and CDR2 is FQGNSA. This CDR3 spans 14 amino acids. CDR3 loop: CASSLDWVQETTYF. CDR3 in DNA: TGTGCAAGCAGCTTAGATTGGGTGCAAGAGACCACGTACTTC.

Only a few counts were recorded for this clonotype. The V call is TRBV20-1, the J call TRBJ1-6; 7 nucleotides match TRBD1. Per the germline V gene, CDR1 is DFQATT and CDR2 is SNEGSKA (reference sequence). The junction had 15 bases not matched to a gene; V was cut back by 8 bases and J by 8 bases. CDR3 length: 15 amino acids. The CDR3: CSFGGGQREDSPLHF. The DNA of the CDR3 is TGCAGTTTTGGAGGGGGACAGCGCGAGGATTCACCCCTCCACTTT.

This clonotype showed up many times. The rearrangement uses TRBV28 and TRBJ2-6; D not certain. This CDR3 contains 16 residues. The ends were cut back, 0 bases at V and 3 bases at J, with 9 bases in the middle. Germline-derived CDR1 and CDR2 are MDHEN and SYDVKM. CDR3 protein: CASSLWEGDGANVLTF. CDR3 DNA: TGTGCCAGCAGTTTATGGGAAGGTGATGGGGCCAACGTCCTGACTTTC.

This clonotype has a count of ten or more. This sequence joins TRBV11-1 and TRBJ2-1; D is perhaps TRBD1 (6 bases). Germline V gene data show CDR1 as SGHAT and CDR2 as FQDESV (reference sequence). This CDR3 contains 17 residues. Between the trimmed V and J ends, which lost 2 bases and 3 bases, there was a span of 17 bases. The CDR3 DNA reads TGTGCCAGCAGCTTACCGGGACAAGGAATCTTCTACAATGAGCAGTTCTTC. This sequence encodes CASSLPGQGIFYNEQFF.

This clonotype was counted a few times. The rearrangement uses TRBV7-2 and TRBJ2-2, with D hard to call. The CDR3 is 13 residues long. The V and J ends lost 6 bases and 3 bases respectively, with 8 bases between them. Germline V lookup: CDR1 SGHTA, CDR2 FQGNSA. The CDR3 spells CASRTGYTGELFF. DNA for the CDR3: TGTGCCAGCAGAACCGGTTACACCGGGGAGCTGTTTTTT.

This chain joins TRBV6-1 and TRBJ2-5, with 8 bases matching TRBD1. V was clipped by 5 bases and J by 0 bases; unmatched bases: 11. Germline assignment: CDR1 MNHNS and CDR2 SASEGT. CDR3 length equals 17 residues. The CDR3 loop reads CASSSQGQETYQETQYF. CDR3 DNA: TGTGCCAGCAGTTCCCAGGGACAGGAGACGTACCAAGAGACCCAGTACTTC.

The chain recombines TRBV12-3 or TRBV12-4 with TRBJ1-3; no reliable D call. The CDR3 runs to 14 residues. The germline V and J ends were trimmed by 5 bases and 0 bases, with 8 bases remaining between them. CDR3 in amino acids: CASSPSSSGNTIYF. The CDR3 bases are TGTGCCAGCAGTCCTTCGAGCTCTGGAAACACCATATATTTT.

At least ten counts were recorded for this clonotype. The V call is TRBV12-5, the J call TRBJ1-1; D not resolved. V dropped 1 base and J dropped 4 bases, with 22 bases sitting between them. Germline V gives CDR1 LGHNT, CDR2 FRNRAP. CDR3 length equals 18 residues. The CDR3 loop is CASGLEIMVEVGSTEAFF. CDR3 sequence (DNA): TGTGCTAGTGGTTTGGAAATCATGGTGGAGGTCGGCTCCACTGAAGCTTTCTTT.

Ten or more counts support this clonotype. The J gene is TRBJ1-5, the V gene TRBV19, with D uncertain. CDR1 is LNHDA and CDR2 is SQIVND in the germline V gene (reference sequence). Trimming removed 3 bases from V and 0 bases from J, with 12 bases in between. This CDR3 is 16 amino acids long. CDR3 residues: CASSIAARNSNQPQHF. The CDR3 nucleotides read TGTGCCAGTAGTATTGCGGCTCGTAATAGCAATCAGCCCCAGCATTTT. The full variable domain, in which reference TRBV19 and TRBJ1-5 provide the parts outside the CDR3, is DGGITQSPKYLFRKEGQNVTLSCEQNLNHDAMYWYRQDPGQGLRLIYYSQIVNDFQKGDIAEGYSVSREKKESFPLTVTSAQKNPTAFYLCASSIAARNSNQPQHFGDGTRLSIL.

This clonotype was seen only once. A much larger clone lies one base from this, so it may be a read error. The final CDR3 position lacks the conserved phenylalanine or tryptophan, pointing to a likely read error. The chain joins TRBV14 to TRBJ2-1; TRBD2 matches at 9 bases. The CDR3 consists of 16 residues. The V gene's germline CDR1 is SGHDN and CDR2 FVKESK. V lost 4 bases, J lost 12 bases, and 16 bases stayed unmatched. For the CDR3, the DNA is TGTGCCAGCAGCCTCCCCGGACTAGCGACTTTGGAGGGGCAGTTCTTA. This gives the protein CASSLPGLATLEGQFL.

This clonotype came up a few times. This chain links TRBV6-2 or TRBV6-3 with TRBJ2-3; D may be TRBD2 (5 bases). CDR1 MNHEY and CDR2 SVGEGT come from the germline V gene. The V end was cut by 7 bases, the J end by 2 bases, with 16 bases between. The CDR3 has 15 residues. Here the CDR3 DNA reads TGTGCCAGCACGGTGTGGGAGTCCGCCACAGATACGCAGTATTTT. Its translation: CASTVWESATDTQYF.

This clonotype appeared many times. This sequence joins TRBV7-9 and TRBJ2-1; no firm D call. CDR3 size: 13 residues. The V end lost 4 bases, the J end lost 5 bases, and 9 bases lay between the germline ends. CDR1 is SEHNR, CDR2 FQNEAQ, per germline (reference sequence). The chain's CDR3 is CASSSDVHNEQFF. As DNA, the CDR3 is TGTGCCAGCAGCTCGGACGTCCACAATGAGCAGTTCTTC. The full variable domain, completed using reference TRBV7-9 and TRBJ2-1, is DTGVSQNPRHKITKRGQNVTFRCDPISEHNRLYWYRQTLGQGPEFLTYFQNEAQLEKSRLLSDRFSAERPKGSFSTLEIQRTEQGDSAMYLCASSSDVHNEQFFGPGTRLTVL.